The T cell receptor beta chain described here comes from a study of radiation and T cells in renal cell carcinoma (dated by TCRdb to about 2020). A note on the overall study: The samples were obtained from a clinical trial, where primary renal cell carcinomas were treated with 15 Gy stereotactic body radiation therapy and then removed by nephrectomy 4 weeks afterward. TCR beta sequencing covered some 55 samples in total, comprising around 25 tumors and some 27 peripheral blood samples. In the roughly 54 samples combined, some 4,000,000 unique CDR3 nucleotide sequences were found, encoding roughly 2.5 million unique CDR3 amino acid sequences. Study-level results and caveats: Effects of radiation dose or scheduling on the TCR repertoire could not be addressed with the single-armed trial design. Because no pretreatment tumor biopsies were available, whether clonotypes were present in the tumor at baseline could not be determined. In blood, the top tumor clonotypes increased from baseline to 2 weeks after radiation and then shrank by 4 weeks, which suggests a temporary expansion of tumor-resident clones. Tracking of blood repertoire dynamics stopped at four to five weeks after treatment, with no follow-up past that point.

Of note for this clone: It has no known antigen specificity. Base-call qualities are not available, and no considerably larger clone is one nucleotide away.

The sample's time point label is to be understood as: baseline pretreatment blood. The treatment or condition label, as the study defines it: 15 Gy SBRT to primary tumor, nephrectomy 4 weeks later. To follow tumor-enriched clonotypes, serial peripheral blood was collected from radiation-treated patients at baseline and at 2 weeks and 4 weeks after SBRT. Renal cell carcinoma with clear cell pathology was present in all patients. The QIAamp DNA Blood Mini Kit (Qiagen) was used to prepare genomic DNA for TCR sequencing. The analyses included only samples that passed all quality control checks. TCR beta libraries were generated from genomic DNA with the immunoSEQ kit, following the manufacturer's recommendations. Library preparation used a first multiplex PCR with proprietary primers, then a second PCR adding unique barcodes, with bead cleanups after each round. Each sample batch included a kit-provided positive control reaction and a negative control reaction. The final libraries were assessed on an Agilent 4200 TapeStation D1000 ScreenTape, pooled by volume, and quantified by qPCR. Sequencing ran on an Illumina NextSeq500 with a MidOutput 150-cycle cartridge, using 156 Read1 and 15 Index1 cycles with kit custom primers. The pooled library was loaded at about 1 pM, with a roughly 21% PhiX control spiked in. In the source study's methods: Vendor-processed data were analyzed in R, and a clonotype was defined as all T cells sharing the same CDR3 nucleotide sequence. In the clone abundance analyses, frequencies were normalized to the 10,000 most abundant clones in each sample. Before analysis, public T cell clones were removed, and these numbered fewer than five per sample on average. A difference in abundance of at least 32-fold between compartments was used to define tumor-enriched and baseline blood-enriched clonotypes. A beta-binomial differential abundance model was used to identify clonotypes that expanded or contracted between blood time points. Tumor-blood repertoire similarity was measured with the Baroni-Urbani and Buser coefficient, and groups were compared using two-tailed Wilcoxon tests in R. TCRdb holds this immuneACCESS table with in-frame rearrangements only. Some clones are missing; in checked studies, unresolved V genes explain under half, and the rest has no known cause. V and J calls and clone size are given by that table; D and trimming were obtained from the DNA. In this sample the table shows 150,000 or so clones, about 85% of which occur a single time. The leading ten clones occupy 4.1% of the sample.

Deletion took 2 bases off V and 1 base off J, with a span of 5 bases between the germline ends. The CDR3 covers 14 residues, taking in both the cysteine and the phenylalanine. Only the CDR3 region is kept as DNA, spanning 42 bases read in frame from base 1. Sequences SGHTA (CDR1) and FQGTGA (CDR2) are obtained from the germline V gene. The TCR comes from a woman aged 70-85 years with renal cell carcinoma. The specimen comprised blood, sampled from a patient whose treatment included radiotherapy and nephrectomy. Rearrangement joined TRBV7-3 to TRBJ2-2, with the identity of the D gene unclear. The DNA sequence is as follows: TGTGCCAGCAGCTTATGGGGGAACACCGGGGAGCTGTTTTTT. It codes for CASSLWGNTGELFF.